This T cell receptor beta chain came from a study of Graves' ophthalmopathy and Graves' hyperthyroidism. Diagnosis relied on clinical symptoms, serum thyroxine, TRAb, thyroid ultrasound and orbital computed tomography. The table lists this clonotype with many counts. Its target is not known. An end of the junction differs from the germline gene, which may be a read error. Amplifying from RNA transcripts, the study obtained TCR beta CDR3 regions. Following a first-round RT-PCR that used HTBI primers, a second-round multiplex PCR was carried out. TCRdb fed the multiplex PCR reads into MiXCR, producing one record per CDR3 protein. The sample holds more than 150,000 distinct CDR3 sequences, 30% to 45% seen once. Overall study findings and caveats: Clonotypes were expanded in thyroid at above 0.001 frequency, and most also appeared in blood. A model of 13 signatures distinguished ophthalmopathy from stable hyperthyroidism at approximately 90% sensitivity and 81.08% specificity.

Germline V gives CDR1 SGHNT, CDR2 YENEEA. The CDR3 spans 17 residues. Sequenced sample: peripheral blood. The chain is built from TRBV11-3 and TRBJ2-5, with 11 bases lining up with TRBD2. The TCR originated in a woman aged 40 to 55 with Graves' ophthalmopathy. The CDR3 region is CANSLVLAGGVQETQYF. In nucleotides, the CDR3 is TGTGCCAACAGCTTAGTCCTAGCGGGGGGCGTTCAAGAGACCCAGTACTTC.